Here is one T cell receptor (beta chain) with its context. Antigen unknown. This sample is drawn from a study of STAT3 mutations in large granular lymphocyte leukemia. Some 38,000 productive templates were obtained per sample on average. Here immunoSEQ multiplex PCR was the method, and the copy in TCRdb shows in-frame clones only, minus some. The data hold roughly 29,000 clones, with about 83% observed a single time. The germline V and J ends were trimmed by 0 bases and 1 base, with 12 bases remaining between them. This CDR3 is built from 16 residues. The germline CDR1 and CDR2 sequences are LGHNA and YSLEER. Findings of the study overall: At least one immunodominant TCR beta clonotype appeared in every T-cell large granular lymphocyte leukemia patient.

The chain employs TRBV4-3 and TRBJ1-2; weak D call: TRBD1 (5 bases). The TCR comes from a woman aged 50 to 65 with T-cell large granular lymphocyte leukemia. Some clones in this sample may be carry-over from other donors' samples. The sample was peripheral blood mononuclear cells. CDR3 in DNA: TGCGCCAGCAGCCAAGAGGTGGGGGGAGGTAACTATGGCTACACCTTC. It specifies CASSQEVGGGNYGYTF.